At least ten counts were recorded for the clone carrying this T cell receptor (beta chain). Its antigen is unknown. These data are taken from a study of T-cell reconstitution after alpha-beta-depleted transplantation in children. The study's findings and limits: Most T-cell counts and diversity one year after the transplant came from T cells that were newly produced. Some patients showed high day-60 TCRbeta diversity, which derived from surviving recipient T cells and thymic progenitors. In patients about two months after transplant, alpha-beta T cells reportedly arose from several hundred expanded graft clones.

This CDR3 has 14 amino acids. Unique molecular identifiers were used to barcode this TCRbeta library. TCRdb reanalysed the PCR reads using MiXCR and keeps one entry per CDR3 protein. The sample has roughly 280,000 distinct CDR3 sequences, approximately 10% seen once. Here the sequenced sample was peripheral blood, taken 180 days after TCRalphabeta/CD19-depleted stem cell transplant. This chain joins TRBV21-1 and TRBJ2-1; the table's D call, TRBD1, has no DNA check behind it. TRBV21-1 corresponds to a pseudogene. This sequence originates from a male patient aged 2 to 9 who had a stem cell transplant for chronic granulomatous disease, so the T cells may come from the graft donor. The CDR3 reads CASSHRAGGFEQFF. In nucleotides, the CDR3 is TGTGCCAGCAGCCACAGGGCAGGAGGTTTTGAGCAGTTCTTC.